This T cell receptor beta chain was found in a study of cytotoxic CD8 clonotypes in ibrutinib-treated CLL (dated by TCRdb to the early 2020s). For context, the study as a whole: The cohort was composed of some ten relapsed/refractory and approximately 14 treatment-naive patients; IGHV unmutated status was identified in fewer than 18 patients. Of the 85 to 95 participants in the trial, 25 to 30 had longitudinal samples available. Samples averaged roughly 260,000 productive templates and 94,082 productive rearrangements. Response samples were obtained after a median of 12 months of treatment, with a range of roughly 6 to 40 months. Patients were still on ibrutinib when every remission and progressive disease sample was collected. Partial responses were observed in some 24 patients and complete responses in 2; after a median follow-up of around 64 months, remission was maintained in approximately 14 patients and progression was observed in some twelve. Cryopreserved peripheral blood mononuclear cells were obtained prior to treatment, at the time of response, and at either disease progression or sustained remission.

The goal of deep resolution MiSeq sequencing was a depth between 1 in 1 million and 1 in 200,000 T cells, and coverage averaged 10x per clonotype. The immunoSEQ hsTCRB Kit was used to generate TCR beta libraries. The original methods were these. Data were analyzed with ImmunoSEQ Data Assistant and ImmunoSEQ Analyzer, with V, D and J genes assigned per IMGT definitions. Clonality was computed as one minus normalized Shannon entropy of productive rearrangement frequencies, ranging from 0 to 1. Only overrepresented clonotypes making up at least 0.05% of the repertoire of each patient were included in the public clonotype analysis. Repertoires from some twelve age-matched healthy donors in immuneACCESS were used as clonality controls. TCRdb provides this immuneACCESS table in a form limited to in-frame rearrangements. Some clones are lacking; in checked studies, under half of them reflect an unresolved V gene, and why the rest are absent is not known. The DNA was the basis for D and trimming; V, J and clone size are from that table. The sample yields more than 25,000 clones; over 55% were counted once. Roughly 50% of the sample lies in the top ten.

Overall study results and their limits: Public clonotypes were found to be uncommon and were observed to contract or remain stable during treatment; the increase in clonality was shown to reflect expansion of private clonotypes at ibrutinib response. Baseline clonality was found to be higher than that of age-matched healthy donors and was strongly correlated with circulating CD8+ T-cell counts. Sampling times were not matched between sustained-remission and progressing patients, and lymph node repertoires were not studied. Clonality rose at ibrutinib response, remained stable during sustained remission, and dropped back toward baseline at progression.

As for this clone: No cognate antigen has been identified for it. No base-level quality is on record; no much larger clone is a single base apart.

V lost 4 bases and J lost 5 bases; the stretch between them is 14 bases long. The germline V gene encodes CDR1 SGHRS and CDR2 YFSETQ. Inclusive of the bounding cysteine and phenylalanine, the CDR3 is 14 residues long. The read is trimmed to its CDR3 DNA, 42 bases read in frame from base 1. The time point label, as the study defines it: around 2 years on ibrutinib. For TCR beta library preparation, approximately 2.2 micrograms of genomic DNA were isolated from cryopreserved PBMCs. Longitudinal blood samples from CLL patients receiving ibrutinib monotherapy were subjected to high-throughput TCR beta sequencing. The patients took part in an open-label, single-center phase 2 trial of ibrutinib monotherapy.

The receptor comes from a human donor with chronic lymphocytic leukemia. The source material was PBMCs, sampled after 24 months of ibrutinib treatment. The rearranged chain carries TRBV5-1 and TRBJ2-3, and perhaps TRBD2 as D gene, on 5 matching bases. The bases read TGCGCCAGCAGCCGACTAATATTTTTAGATACGCAGTATTTT. This gives the protein CASSRLIFLDTQYF.